The rows below give T cell receptor beta chains drawn from one sample of a study of blood T cell repertoires in COVID-19. Using immunoSEQ multiplex PCR, the repertoire was profiled, and TCRdb retains in-frame clones only, with some absent. The sample has about 250,000 clones, 70% to 90% seen once. Sequencing was carried out using peripheral blood. The receptors derive from a man aged 18 to 29 with active or convalescent COVID-19. The CDR3 runs from the conserved cysteine through the conserved F or W. A D gene is named only where the DNA matches it firmly. Only part of the rows carry a size: once, few, many, or a class if the clone is expanded.

TGTGCCAGCACCCGTTGGGGCGGCCATGGCTACACCTTC | CASTRWGGHGYTF | once | NA | TRBJ1-2 | TRBV27
TGTGCCAGCATCAAAAGCGGGTCTTCCTACGAGCAGTACTTC | CASIKSGSSYEQYF | few | NA | TRBJ2-7 | TRBV28
TGTGCCAGCAGCTTTGGACAGGGGGTTGGAAACACCATATATTTT | CASSFGQGVGNTIYF | NA | TRBD1 | TRBJ1-3 | TRBV5-6
TGCGCCAGCAGCCAAGAAAATCCCACTATTGGGTCACCCCTCCACTTT | CASSQENPTIGSPLHF | NA | NA | TRBJ1-6 | TRBV4-3
TGTGCCAGCAGCTTGGTTCCGGGGGGAAACTACGAGCAGTACTTC | CASSLVPGGNYEQYF | NA | TRBD2 | TRBJ2-7 | TRBV5-4
TGTGCCATCAGTGAGTCTGGGGGCGCGAGCACTGAAGCTTTCTTT | CAISESGGASTEAFF | NA | NA | TRBJ1-1 | TRBV10-3
TGTGCCAGCAGTTACCGGGGAGGTGGTGAAAAACTGTTTTTT | CASSYRGGGEKLFF | NA | NA | TRBJ1-4 | TRBV6-2/TRBV6-3
TGTGCCAGCAGGATGACAGGGGAATACTATGGCTACACCTTC | CASRMTGEYYGYTF | NA | TRBD1 | TRBJ1-2 | TRBV6-5
TGTGCCAGCAGCACCCCGACAGGGAAGGGGCAGCCCCAGCATTTT | CASSTPTGKGQPQHF | NA | TRBD1 | TRBJ1-5 | TRBV7-8
TGTGCCAGCAGCTTGGGGGACAGGGCTTCCTACGAGCAGTACTTC | CASSLGDRASYEQYF | NA | TRBD1 | TRBJ2-7 | TRBV5-5
TGTGCCAGCAGCTTAGATGGGGGGACTAACCCTAATGGAGCTTTCTTT | CASSLDGGTNPNGAFF | NA | NA | TRBJ1-1 | TRBV7-9
TGTGCCAGCAGCCTCCGTCGGGTGAACACTGAAGCTTTCTTT | CASSLRRVNTEAFF | NA | NA | TRBJ1-1 | TRBV7-9
TGTGCCAGCAGTGTAATACAGGGTCCCTCGGCACCTGAGCAGTTCTTC | CASSVIQGPSAPEQFF | NA | NA | TRBJ2-1 | TRBV6-1
TGCAGCGTGGAAGACATGGGGGGGCTCGCTGAAGCTTTCTTT | CSVEDMGGLAEAFF | NA | NA | TRBJ1-1 | TRBV29-1
TGTGCCAGCAGTTACACCGGGACAGGGCGCTCCTACGAGCAGTACTTC | CASSYTGTGRSYEQYF | NA | TRBD1 | TRBJ2-7 | TRBV6-5
TGTGCCAGCAGCTTAGTGTGGGGACAGCCAAACTATGGCTACACCTTC | CASSLVWGQPNYGYTF | NA | TRBD1 | TRBJ1-2 | TRBV7-2
TGCGCCAGCAGCCAAGATCATCGATCAGGGGTTAGCAATCAGCCCCAGCATTTT | CASSQDHRSGVSNQPQHF | NA | NA | TRBJ1-5 | TRBV4-3
TGTGCCAGCAGCGACACAGGGGGCCAAAGGGATACGCAGTATTTT | CASSDTGGQRDTQYF | NA | TRBD1 | TRBJ2-3 | TRBV11-1
TGCAGTGCTAGTAAGGGTTTTGACGGGAGGACGAACAATGAGCAGTTCTTC | CSASKGFDGRTNNEQFF | NA | TRBD2 | TRBJ2-1 | TRBV20-1
TGTGCCAGCAGCGTAGAGTTTAAGAGTGAGCAGTACTTC | CASSVEFKSEQYF | NA | NA | TRBJ2-7 | TRBV9
TGTGCCTGGAGTACAGGCAGCCTTAATGAAAAACTGTTTTTT | CAWSTGSLNEKLFF | NA | NA | TRBJ1-4 | TRBV30
TGTGCCAGCAGCCAGAAGCCCAAAATTGGCAGGGGAAACACCATATATTTT | CASSQKPKIGRGNTIYF | once | NA | TRBJ1-3 | TRBV3-1/TRBV3-2
TGTGCCAGCAGCTTGTATGGGAGCACTGAAGCTTTCTTT | CASSLYGSTEAFF | NA | NA | TRBJ1-1 | TRBV5-4
TGTGCCATCAGTGAGTCGACCAGGGGAAAAGTACCCCTCCACTTT | CAISESTRGKVPLHF | NA | NA | TRBJ1-6 | TRBV10-3
TGTGCCAGCAGCCTGGACAGGAGCTCCTACAATGAGCAGTTCTTC | CASSLDRSSYNEQFF | NA | TRBD1 | TRBJ2-1 | TRBV6-5
TGTGCCACCAGTGATTTAGGGGCTAGCTCCTACAATGAGCAGTTCTTC | CATSDLGASSYNEQFF | NA | NA | TRBJ2-1 | TRBV24-1
TGTGCCAGCAGTGGGCTAGCGGGAACGACAGATACGCAGTATTTT | CASSGLAGTTDTQYF | once | TRBD2 | TRBJ2-3 | TRBV6-4
TGTGCCAGCAGTTACGGAGAAGGACAGAGAGAAGCTTTCTTT | CASSYGEGQREAFF | NA | NA | TRBJ1-1 | TRBV6-5
TGTGCCAGCAACCAGGGGATTCAGCCCCAGCATTTT | CASNQGIQPQHF | NA | NA | TRBJ1-5 | TRBV2
TGCAGCGTAGCGACGGCAACCCAAGATCAGCCCCAGCATTTT | CSVATATQDQPQHF | NA | NA | TRBJ1-5 | TRBV29-1
TGTGCCAGCAGCCCCAGCGGGGAGCGGGGGGATTACAATGAGCAGTTCTTC | CASSPSGERGDYNEQFF | NA | TRBD2 | TRBJ2-1 | TRBV11-2
TGTGCCAGCATTGCAAGCGGGAGTAGTTCCTACGAGCAGTACTTC | CASIASGSSSYEQYF | NA | TRBD2 | TRBJ2-7 | TRBV6-5
TGTGCCAGCAGTTTACAGTGGGACAGGGGTTCCTACGAGCAGTACTTC | CASSLQWDRGSYEQYF | NA | TRBD1 | TRBJ2-7 | TRBV28